The clone carrying this T cell receptor (beta chain) was picked up a small number of times. Per germline, CDR1 GTSNPN and CDR2 SVGIG (reference sequence). CDR3 length: 13 residues. Trimming removed 3 bases from V and 2 bases from J, with 10 bases in between. This entry belongs to a study of T-cell reconstitution after alpha-beta-depleted transplantation in children. Unique molecular identifiers were used to barcode this TCRbeta library. TCRdb called the PCR reads again in MiXCR, with one record for every CDR3 protein. The sample includes some 520,000 distinct CDR3 sequences, 32% of them seen just once.

The sequencing used PBMCs from the stem cell graft donor, collected from the stem cell graft. The V and J genes are TRBV30 and TRBJ1-2, with no clear D. The source of this sequence is a human donor who donated a stem cell graft to a child with aplastic anemia. The CDR3 loop reads CAWSPQENYGYTF. CDR3 DNA sequence: TGTGCCTGGAGCCCGCAGGAAAACTATGGCTACACCTTC.